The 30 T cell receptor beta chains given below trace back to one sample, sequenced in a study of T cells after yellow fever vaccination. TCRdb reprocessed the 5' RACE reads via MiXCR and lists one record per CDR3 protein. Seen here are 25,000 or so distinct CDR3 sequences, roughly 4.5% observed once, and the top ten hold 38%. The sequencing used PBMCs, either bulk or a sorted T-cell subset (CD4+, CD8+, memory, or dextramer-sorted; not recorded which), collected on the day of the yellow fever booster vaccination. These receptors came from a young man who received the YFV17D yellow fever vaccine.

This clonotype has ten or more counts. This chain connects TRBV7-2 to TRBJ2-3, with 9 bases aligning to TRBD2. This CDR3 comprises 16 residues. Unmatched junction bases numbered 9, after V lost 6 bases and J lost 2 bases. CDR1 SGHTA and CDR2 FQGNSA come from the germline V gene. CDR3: CASSLYSGGITDTQYF. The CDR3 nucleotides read TGTGCCAGCAGTCTCTATAGCGGGGGAATCACAGATACGCAGTATTTT.

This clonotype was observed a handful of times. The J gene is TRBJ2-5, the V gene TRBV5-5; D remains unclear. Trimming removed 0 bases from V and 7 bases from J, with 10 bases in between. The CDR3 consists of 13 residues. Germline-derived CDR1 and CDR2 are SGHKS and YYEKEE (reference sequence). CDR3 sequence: CASSLGRVVTQYF. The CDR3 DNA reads TGTGCCAGCAGCTTGGGAAGGGTTGTGACCCAGTACTTC.

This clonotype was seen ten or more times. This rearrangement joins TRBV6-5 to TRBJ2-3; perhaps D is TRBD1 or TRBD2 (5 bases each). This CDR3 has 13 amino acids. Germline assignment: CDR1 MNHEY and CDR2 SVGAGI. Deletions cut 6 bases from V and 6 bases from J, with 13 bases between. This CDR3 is CASRMGPPDTQYF. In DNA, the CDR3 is TGTGCCAGCAGAATGGGACCGCCGGATACGCAGTATTTT.

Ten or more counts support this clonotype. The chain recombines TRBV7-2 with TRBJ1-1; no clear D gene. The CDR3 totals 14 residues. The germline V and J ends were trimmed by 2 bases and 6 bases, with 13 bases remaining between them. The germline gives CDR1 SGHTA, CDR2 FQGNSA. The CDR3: CASSLYWSDAEAFF. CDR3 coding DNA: TGTGCCAGCAGCTTATATTGGTCAGACGCTGAAGCTTTCTTT.

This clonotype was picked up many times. CDR3 residues: CASSKGTVGGETQYF. CDR3 nucleotides: TGTGCCAGCAGTAAGGGGACAGTGGGGGGAGAGACCCAGTACTTC. This sequence joins TRBV6-5 and TRBJ2-5; D possibly corresponds to TRBD1 (7 bases). The germline V gene has CDR1 MNHEY and CDR2 SVGAGI. Trimming left V 5 bases short and J 4 bases short, with 17 bases between. The CDR3 spans 15 residues.

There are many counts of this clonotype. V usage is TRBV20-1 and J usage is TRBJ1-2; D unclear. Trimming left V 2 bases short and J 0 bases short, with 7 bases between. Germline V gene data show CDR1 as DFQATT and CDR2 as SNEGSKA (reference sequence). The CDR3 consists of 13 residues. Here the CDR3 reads CSARQDTNYGYTF. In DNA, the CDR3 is TGCAGTGCTAGACAGGATACTAACTATGGCTACACCTTC.

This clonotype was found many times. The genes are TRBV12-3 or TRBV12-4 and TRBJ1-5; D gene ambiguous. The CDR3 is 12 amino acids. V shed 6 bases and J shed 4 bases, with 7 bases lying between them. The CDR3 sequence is CASRNTNQPQHF. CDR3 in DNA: TGTGCCAGCAGGAACACGAATCAGCCCCAGCATTTT.

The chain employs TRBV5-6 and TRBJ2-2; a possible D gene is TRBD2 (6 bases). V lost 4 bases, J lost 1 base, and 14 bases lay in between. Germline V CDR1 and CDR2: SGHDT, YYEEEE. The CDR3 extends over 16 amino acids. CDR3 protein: CASSELGRGNTGELFF. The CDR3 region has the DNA TGTGCCAGCAGCGAGTTAGGGCGGGGGAACACCGGGGAGCTGTTTTTT.

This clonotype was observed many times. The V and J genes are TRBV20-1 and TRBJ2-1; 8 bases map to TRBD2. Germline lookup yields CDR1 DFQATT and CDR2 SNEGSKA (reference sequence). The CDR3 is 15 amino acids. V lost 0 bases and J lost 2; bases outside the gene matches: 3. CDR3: CSARDERETYNEQFF. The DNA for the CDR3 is TGCAGTGCTAGAGATGAGCGGGAGACCTACAATGAGCAGTTCTTC.

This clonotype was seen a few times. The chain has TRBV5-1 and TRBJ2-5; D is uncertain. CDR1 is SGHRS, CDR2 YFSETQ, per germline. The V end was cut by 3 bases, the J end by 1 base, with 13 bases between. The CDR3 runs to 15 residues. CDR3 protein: CASSYNRPTQETQYF. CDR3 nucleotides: TGCGCCAGCAGCTATAACCGACCGACCCAAGAGACCCAGTACTTC. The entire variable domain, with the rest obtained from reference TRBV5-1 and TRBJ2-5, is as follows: KAGVTQTPRYLIKTRGQQVTLSCSPISGHRSVSWYQQTPGQGLQFLFEYFSETQRNKGNFPGRFSGRQFSNSRSEMNVSTLELGDSALYLCASSYNRPTQETQYFGPGTRLLVL.

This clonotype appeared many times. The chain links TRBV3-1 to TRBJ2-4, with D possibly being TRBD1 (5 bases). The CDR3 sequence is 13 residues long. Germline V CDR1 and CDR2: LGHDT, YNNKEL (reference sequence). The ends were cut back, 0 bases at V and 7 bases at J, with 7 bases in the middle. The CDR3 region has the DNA TGTGCCAGCAGCCAAGATTCAGGGAACATTCAGTACTTC. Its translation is CASSQDSGNIQYF. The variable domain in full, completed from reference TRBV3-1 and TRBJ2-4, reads DTAVSQTPKYLVTQMGNDKSIKCEQNLGHDTMYWYKQDSKKFLKIMFSYNNKELIINETVPNRFSPKSPDKAHLNLHINSLELGDSAVYFCASSQDSGNIQYFGAGTRLSVL.

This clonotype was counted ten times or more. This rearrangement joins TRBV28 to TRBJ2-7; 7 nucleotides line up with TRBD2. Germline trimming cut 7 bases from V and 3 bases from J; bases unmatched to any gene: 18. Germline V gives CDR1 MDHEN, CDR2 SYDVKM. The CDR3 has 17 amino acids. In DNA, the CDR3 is TGTGCCAGCAACGCCGGGGGGTGGGCACCGCCATTCTACGAGCAGTACGTC. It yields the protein CASNAGGWAPPFYEQYV.

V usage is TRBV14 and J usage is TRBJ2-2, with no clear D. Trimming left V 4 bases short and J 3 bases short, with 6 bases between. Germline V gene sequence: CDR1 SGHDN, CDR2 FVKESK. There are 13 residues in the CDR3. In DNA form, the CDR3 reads TGTGCCAGCAGCCCCCAGGACACCGGGGAGCTGTTTTTT. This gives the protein CASSPQDTGELFF.

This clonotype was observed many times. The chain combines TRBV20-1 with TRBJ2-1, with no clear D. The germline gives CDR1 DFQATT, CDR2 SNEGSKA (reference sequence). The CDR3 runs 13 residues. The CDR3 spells CSVQSPSYNEQFF. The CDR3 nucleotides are TGCAGCGTACAGAGCCCATCCTACAATGAGCAGTTCTTC.

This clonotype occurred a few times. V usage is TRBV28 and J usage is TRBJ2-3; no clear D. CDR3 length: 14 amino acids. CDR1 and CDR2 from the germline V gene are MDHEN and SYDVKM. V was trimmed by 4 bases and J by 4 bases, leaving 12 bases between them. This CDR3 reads CASSSPGQADTQYF. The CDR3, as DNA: TGTGCCAGCAGTTCCCCCGGGCAGGCAGATACGCAGTATTTT.

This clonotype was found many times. The CDR3 region is CASSRDRDGYGYTF. In nucleotides, the CDR3 is TGTGCCAGCAGCCGAGACAGGGATGGGTATGGCTACACCTTC. The chain uses TRBV11-1 and TRBJ1-2; 7 nucleotides align to TRBD1. After removal of 5 bases from V and 5 bases from J, the junction contained 8 bases not matched to a gene. CDR1 and CDR2 (germline): SGHAT, FQDESV (reference sequence). The length of the CDR3 is 14 residues.

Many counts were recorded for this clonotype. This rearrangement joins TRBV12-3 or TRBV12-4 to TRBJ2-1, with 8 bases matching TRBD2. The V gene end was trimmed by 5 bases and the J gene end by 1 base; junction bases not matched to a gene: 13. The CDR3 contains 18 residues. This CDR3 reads CASSQALGGGLSYNEQFF. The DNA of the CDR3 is TGTGCCAGCAGTCAGGCCCTCGGCGGGGGGCTGTCCTACAATGAGCAGTTCTTC.

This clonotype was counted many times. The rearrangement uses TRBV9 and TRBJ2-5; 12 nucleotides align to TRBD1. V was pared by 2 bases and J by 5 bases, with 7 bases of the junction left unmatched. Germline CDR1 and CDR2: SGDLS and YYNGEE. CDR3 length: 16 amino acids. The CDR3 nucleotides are TGTGCCAGCAGCGTGGGGACAGGGGGCCCCCAGGAGACCCAGTACTTC. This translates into CASSVGTGGPQETQYF.

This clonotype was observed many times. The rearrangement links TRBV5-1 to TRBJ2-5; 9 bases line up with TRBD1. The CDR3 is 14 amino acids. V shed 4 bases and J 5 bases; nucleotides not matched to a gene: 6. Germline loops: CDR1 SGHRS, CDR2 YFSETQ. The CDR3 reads CASSQQGARETQYF. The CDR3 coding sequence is TGCGCCAGCAGCCAACAGGGGGCTAGGGAGACCCAGTACTTC.

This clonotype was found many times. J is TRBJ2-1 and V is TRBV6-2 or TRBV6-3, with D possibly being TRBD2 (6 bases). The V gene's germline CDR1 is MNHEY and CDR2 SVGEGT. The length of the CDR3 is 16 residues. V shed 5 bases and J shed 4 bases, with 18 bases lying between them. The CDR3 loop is CASSVNLEGPYNEQFF. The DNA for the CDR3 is TGTGCCAGCAGTGTTAATTTGGAGGGGCCGTACAATGAGCAGTTCTTC.

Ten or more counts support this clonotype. The CDR3 protein is CASGGGLAGAFERYNEQFF. The DNA of the CDR3 is TGTGCCAGTGGGGGAGGACTAGCGGGGGCCTTCGAGAGGTACAATGAGCAGTTCTTC. The chain employs TRBV7-9 and TRBJ2-1, with TRBD2 matching over 13 bases. J was trimmed by 4 bases and V by 9 bases; bases with no gene match: 18. Per germline, CDR1 SEHNR and CDR2 FQNEAQ (reference sequence). The CDR3 runs to 19 residues.

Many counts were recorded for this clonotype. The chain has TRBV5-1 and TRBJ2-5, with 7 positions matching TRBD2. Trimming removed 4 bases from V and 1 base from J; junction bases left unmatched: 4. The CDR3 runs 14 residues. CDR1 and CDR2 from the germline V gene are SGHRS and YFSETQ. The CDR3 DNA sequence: TGCGCCAGCAGCCAGCGACTAGCCCAAGAGACCCAGTACTTC. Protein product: CASSQRLAQETQYF.

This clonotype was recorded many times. The CDR3 nucleotides read TGTGCCAGCAGCCAAGTGAGGGGGACCGGGGAGCTGTTTTTT. Protein: CASSQVRGTGELFF. The chain uses TRBV14 and TRBJ2-2; weak D call: TRBD1 (6 bases). The CDR3 spans 14 residues. CDR1 and CDR2 from the germline V gene are SGHDN and FVKESK. The ends were cut back, 1 base at V and 5 bases at J, with 8 bases in the middle.

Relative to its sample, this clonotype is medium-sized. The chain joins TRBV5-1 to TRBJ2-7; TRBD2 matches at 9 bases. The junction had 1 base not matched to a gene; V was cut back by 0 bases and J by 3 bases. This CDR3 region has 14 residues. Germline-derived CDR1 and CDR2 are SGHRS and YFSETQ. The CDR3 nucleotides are TGCGCCAGCAGCTTGGAGACTAGCGGCTACGAGCAGTACTTC. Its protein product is CASSLETSGYEQYF.

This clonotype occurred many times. The CDR3 nucleotides are TGTGCCAGCGGGTACTTTGGAGAGACCCAGTACTTC. As protein: CASGYFGETQYF. The rearrangement joins TRBV12-3 or TRBV12-4 to TRBJ2-5; D remains ambiguous. The CDR3 sequence is 12 residues long. V was shortened by 8 bases and J by 4 bases, with 11 bases between the two germline ends.

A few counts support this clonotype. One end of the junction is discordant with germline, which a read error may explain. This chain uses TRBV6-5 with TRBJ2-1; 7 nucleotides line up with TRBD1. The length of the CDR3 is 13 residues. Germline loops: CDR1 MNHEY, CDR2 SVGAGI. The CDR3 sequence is CASRRQGYSEQFF. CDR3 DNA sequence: TGTGCCAGCAGGAGACAGGGATACAGTGAGCAGTTCTTC.

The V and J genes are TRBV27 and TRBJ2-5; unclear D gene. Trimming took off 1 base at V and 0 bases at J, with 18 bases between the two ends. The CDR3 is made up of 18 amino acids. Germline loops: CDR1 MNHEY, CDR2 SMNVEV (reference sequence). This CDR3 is CASSLFRPPALYQETQYF. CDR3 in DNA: TGTGCCAGCAGTTTATTCCGGCCCCCGGCTCTGTACCAAGAGACCCAGTACTTC.

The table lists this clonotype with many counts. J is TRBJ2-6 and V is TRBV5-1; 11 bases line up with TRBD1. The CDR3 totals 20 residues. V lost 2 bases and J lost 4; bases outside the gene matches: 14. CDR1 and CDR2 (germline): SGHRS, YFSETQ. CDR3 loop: CASSFMARTGGDSGANVLTF. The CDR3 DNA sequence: TGCGCCAGCAGCTTCATGGCACGGACAGGGGGCGACTCCGGGGCCAACGTCCTGACTTTC.

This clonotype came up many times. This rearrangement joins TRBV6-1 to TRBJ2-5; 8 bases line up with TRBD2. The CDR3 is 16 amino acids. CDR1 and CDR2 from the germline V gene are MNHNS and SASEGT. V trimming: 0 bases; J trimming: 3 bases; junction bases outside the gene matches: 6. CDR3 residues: CASSEAIGSGEETQYF. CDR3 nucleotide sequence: TGTGCCAGCAGTGAAGCGATCGGTAGCGGGGAAGAGACCCAGTACTTC.

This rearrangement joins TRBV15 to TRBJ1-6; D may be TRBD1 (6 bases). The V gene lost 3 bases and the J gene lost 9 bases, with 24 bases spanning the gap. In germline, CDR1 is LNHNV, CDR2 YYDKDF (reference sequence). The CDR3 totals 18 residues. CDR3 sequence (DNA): TGTGCCACCAGCAGCGATTTCAGGACAGCCTTGGGAGGTTCACCCCTCCACTTT. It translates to CATSSDFRTALGGSPLHF. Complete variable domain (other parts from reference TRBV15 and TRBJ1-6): DAMVIQNPRYQVTQFGKPVTLSCSQTLNHNVMYWYQQKSSQAPKLLFHYYDKDFNNEADTPDNFQSRRPNTSFCFLDIRSPGLGDTAMYLCATSSDFRTALGGSPLHFGNGTRLTVT.